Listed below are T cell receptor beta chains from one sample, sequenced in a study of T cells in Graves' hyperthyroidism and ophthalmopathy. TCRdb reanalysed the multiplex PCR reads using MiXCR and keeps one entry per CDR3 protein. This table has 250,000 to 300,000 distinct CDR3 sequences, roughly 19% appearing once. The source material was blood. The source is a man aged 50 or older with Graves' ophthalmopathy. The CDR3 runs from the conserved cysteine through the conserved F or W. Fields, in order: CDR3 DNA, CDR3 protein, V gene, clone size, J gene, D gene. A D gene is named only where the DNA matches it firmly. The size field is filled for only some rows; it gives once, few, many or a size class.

cdr3_nt: TGCAGTGCTAGGGGGGACAGGGAGATCGATGAAGCTTTCTTT
cdr3_aa: CSARGDREIDEAFF
v_call: TRBV20-1
clone_size: many
j_call: TRBJ1-1
d_call: TRBD1

cdr3_nt: TGCGCCAGCAGCCAGGGTTGGACTCCCTACAATGAGCAGTTCTTC
cdr3_aa: CASSQGWTPYNEQFF
v_call: TRBV4-1
clone_size: NA
j_call: TRBJ2-1
d_call: NA

cdr3_nt: TGTGCCAGCAGTTATCGACCCCCGTGGCGGGGTCGGGCTGGCGAGCAGTACTTC
cdr3_aa: CASSYRPPWRGRAGEQYF
v_call: TRBV6-1
clone_size: many
j_call: TRBJ2-7
d_call: NA

cdr3_nt: TGTGCCAGCAGGGTGGGACTAGCGGGTGGTAATGAGCAGTTCTTC
cdr3_aa: CASRVGLAGGNEQFF
v_call: TRBV12-3/TRBV12-4
clone_size: NA
j_call: TRBJ2-1
d_call: TRBD2

cdr3_nt: TGCGCCAGCAGCTTGGGGACAGGGCAAACCTACAATGAGCAGTTCTTC
cdr3_aa: CASSLGTGQTYNEQFF
v_call: TRBV5-1
clone_size: NA
j_call: TRBJ2-1
d_call: TRBD1

cdr3_nt: TGTGCCAGCAGTTTGGGGGGTTTTAATGAAAAACTGTTTTTT
cdr3_aa: CASSLGGFNEKLFF
v_call: TRBV28
clone_size: NA
j_call: TRBJ1-4
d_call: NA

cdr3_nt: TGCGCCAGCAGCCAAGATGAGGCGGTTGGAAGCACAGATACGCAGTATTTT
cdr3_aa: CASSQDEAVGSTDTQYF
v_call: TRBV4-1
clone_size: few
j_call: TRBJ2-3
d_call: NA

cdr3_nt: TGTGCCAGTAGTATCGAAGGGGAGACCCAGTACTTC
cdr3_aa: CASSIEGETQYF
v_call: TRBV19
clone_size: many
j_call: TRBJ2-5
d_call: NA

cdr3_nt: TGCAGTGCTAGAGGAGGGATCGGCGAGCAGTACTTC
cdr3_aa: CSARGGIGEQYF
v_call: TRBV20-1
clone_size: few
j_call: TRBJ2-7
d_call: NA

cdr3_nt: TGTGCCAGCAGCTTATTTCCTGCAGGGAGGGGCACAGATACGCAGTATTTT
cdr3_aa: CASSLFPAGRGTDTQYF
v_call: TRBV7-6
clone_size: once
j_call: TRBJ2-3
d_call: TRBD2

cdr3_nt: TGCAGTGCTAGCCTCCAGGGGCGGAACACTGAAGCTTTCTTT
cdr3_aa: CSASLQGRNTEAFF
v_call: TRBV20-1
clone_size: NA
j_call: TRBJ1-1
d_call: NA

cdr3_nt: TGTGCCAGCAGCCCCGGGGCTGGAGTGGATACGCAGTATTTT
cdr3_aa: CASSPGAGVDTQYF
v_call: TRBV7-3
clone_size: NA
j_call: TRBJ2-3
d_call: NA

cdr3_nt: TGTGCCAGCAGTTTAACGGTGGTAGGCACCGGGGAGCTGTTTTTT
cdr3_aa: CASSLTVVGTGELFF
v_call: TRBV6-2/TRBV6-3
clone_size: few
j_call: TRBJ2-2
d_call: NA

cdr3_nt: TGTGCCAGCAGTTTATTGACTAGCGGGAGGCCCAATGAGCAGTTCTTC
cdr3_aa: CASSLLTSGRPNEQFF
v_call: TRBV27
clone_size: many
j_call: TRBJ2-1
d_call: TRBD2

cdr3_nt: TGTGCCAGCAGTTTATCTGGTCAGGCCCAGCATTTT
cdr3_aa: CASSLSGQAQHF
v_call: TRBV28
clone_size: few
j_call: TRBJ1-5
d_call: NA

cdr3_nt: TGTGCCAGCAGCGTAGTACCTAGCGGGAGGGCCGGGACCGGGGAGCTGTTTTTT
cdr3_aa: CASSVVPSGRAGTGELFF
v_call: TRBV9
clone_size: few
j_call: TRBJ2-2
d_call: TRBD2

cdr3_nt: TGTGCCAGCACCGGGGGCAGTCAGCCCGGGGAGCTGTTTTTT
cdr3_aa: CASTGGSQPGELFF
v_call: TRBV7-9
clone_size: many
j_call: TRBJ2-2
d_call: NA

cdr3_nt: TGTGCCAGCAGCGTAGACCCGCGGGACGATTCACCCCTCCACTTT
cdr3_aa: CASSVDPRDDSPLHF
v_call: TRBV9
clone_size: NA
j_call: TRBJ1-6
d_call: NA